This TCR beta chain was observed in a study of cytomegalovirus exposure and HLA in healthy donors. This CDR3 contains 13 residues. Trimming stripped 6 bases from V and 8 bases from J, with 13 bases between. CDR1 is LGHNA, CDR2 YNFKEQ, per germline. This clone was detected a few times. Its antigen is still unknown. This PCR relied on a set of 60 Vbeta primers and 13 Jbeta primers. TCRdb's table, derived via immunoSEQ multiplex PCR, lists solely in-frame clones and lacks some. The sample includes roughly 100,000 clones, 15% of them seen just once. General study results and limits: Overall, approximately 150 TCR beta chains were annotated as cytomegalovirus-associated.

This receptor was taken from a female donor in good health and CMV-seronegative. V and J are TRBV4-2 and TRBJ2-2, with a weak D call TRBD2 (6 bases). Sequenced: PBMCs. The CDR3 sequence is CASSRNGRGELFF. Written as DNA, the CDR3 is TGTGCCAGCAGTAGAAACGGGAGAGGGGAGCTGTTTTTT.